Presented here are 23 T cell receptor beta chains from one specimen sequenced in a study of blood T cell repertoires in COVID-19. Data came from immunoSEQ multiplex PCR; TCRdb stores just in-frame clones and leaves some out. The table records roughly 260,000 clones, roughly 86% of them present only once. Specimen: peripheral blood. Source of these receptors: a man aged 40-49 years who had recovered from COVID-19.

The V call is TRBV27, the J call TRBJ2-7, with D tentatively TRBD2 (6 bases). Germline assignment: CDR1 MNHEY and CDR2 SMNVEV (reference sequence). V shed 3 bases and J shed 7 bases, with 19 bases lying between them. The CDR3 consists of 15 residues. The CDR3 reads CASSLGGLRVGEQYF. For the CDR3, the DNA is TGTGCCAGCAGTTTGGGGGGACTGCGGGTAGGGGAGCAGTACTTC.

The chain recombines TRBV7-2 with TRBJ2-3, with 11 bases identical to TRBD2. This CDR3 region has 17 residues. The trim removed 4 bases at V and 2 bases at J, leaving 8 bases unmatched. Germline lookup yields CDR1 SGHTA and CDR2 FQGNSA. CDR3 DNA: TGTGCCAGCAGCTCCTCTCTAGCGGGGGGCCCCACAGATACGCAGTATTTT. Protein: CASSSSLAGGPTDTQYF.

This clone was recorded once. This rearrangement joins TRBV30 to TRBJ1-3, with D possibly TRBD1 on 5 matching bases. Germline values: CDR1 GTSNPN, CDR2 SVGIG (reference sequence). V lost 3 bases and J lost 2, with 14 bases in between. The CDR3 extends over 15 amino acids. The DNA of the CDR3 is TGTGCCTGGAGGCCTTCCGACAGAGCTGGAAACACCATATATTTT. Encoded protein: CAWRPSDRAGNTIYF.

This rearrangement joins TRBV5-1 to TRBJ1-3, with D possibly TRBD1 on 5 matching bases. Germline assignment: CDR1 SGHRS and CDR2 YFSETQ. This CDR3 contains 15 residues. Trimming took off 3 bases at V and 3 bases at J, with 13 bases between the two ends. CDR3 amino acids: CASSSGTKFGNTIYF. In DNA form, the CDR3 reads TGCGCCAGCAGCTCCGGGACTAAATTTGGAAACACCATATATTTT.

The genes are TRBV14 and TRBJ1-1; the D is unclear. Germline lookup yields CDR1 SGHDN and CDR2 FVKESK. CDR3 length: 17 residues. The V end was cut by 10 bases, the J end by 5 bases, with 29 bases between. DNA of the CDR3: TGTGCCACCTCCAAGCCTGGGTCGAATTGGAGAAGTACTGAAGCTTTCTTT. This gives the protein CATSKPGSNWRSTEAFF.

The chain links TRBV19 to TRBJ1-5; 8 nucleotides agree with TRBD1. This CDR3 region has 15 residues. Unmatched junction bases numbered 8, after V lost 4 bases and J lost 6 bases. The V gene's germline CDR1 is LNHDA and CDR2 SQIVND (reference sequence). The CDR3 DNA reads as TGTGCCAGTAGTAGGACAGGGAGGGAGTTTCAGCCCCAGCATTTT. This sequence encodes CASSRTGREFQPQHF.

This chain connects TRBV10-3 to TRBJ2-3; TRBD2 aligns across 9 bases. Germline CDR1 and CDR2: ENHRY and SYGVKD. This CDR3 is built from 15 residues. The trim removed 3 bases at V and 4 bases at J, leaving 5 bases unmatched. The DNA for the CDR3 is TGTGCCATCAGTGACGGCGGGGGGGCGGCAGATACGCAGTATTTT. Amino acid sequence: CAISDGGGAADTQYF.

The V call is TRBV13, the J call TRBJ1-1; no definite D call. The V end lost 5 bases, the J end lost 11 bases, and 12 bases lay between the germline ends. Germline V CDR1 and CDR2: PRHDT, FYEKMQ (reference sequence). The CDR3 totals 11 residues. The CDR3 nucleotides are TGTGCCAGCAGCCAGATAGCGGTTGCTTTCTTT. It specifies CASSQIAVAFF.

The chain combines TRBV7-6 with TRBJ2-3; 11 bases agree with TRBD2. Trimming cost V 5 bases and J 4 bases; bases outside gene matches: 11. The CDR3 runs to 17 residues. Per the germline V gene, CDR1 is SGHVS and CDR2 is FNYEAQ. CDR3 sequence: CASSPTPLAGASDTQYF. As DNA, the CDR3 is TGTGCCAGCAGCCCGACCCCACTAGCGGGAGCATCAGATACGCAGTATTTT. Looking up the rest from reference TRBV7-6 and TRBJ2-3 gives the full variable domain: GAGVSQSPRYKVTKRGQDVALRCDPISGHVSLYWYRQALGQGPEFLTYFNYEAQQDKSGLPNDRFSAERPEGSISTLTIQRTEQRDSAMYRCASSPTPLAGASDTQYFGPGTRLTVL.

The rearrangement joins TRBV29-1 to TRBJ2-2, with 10 bases that match TRBD2. Per germline, CDR1 SQVTM and CDR2 ANQGSEA. Trimming at V came to 6 bases and at J to 5 bases, leaving 9 bases not matched to a gene. This CDR3 is 15 amino acids long. The CDR3 loop reads CSVEGGLARTGELFF. In DNA, the CDR3 is TGCAGCGTCGAGGGGGGACTAGCGCGGACCGGGGAGCTGTTTTTT.

The chain joins TRBV21-1 to TRBJ2-3; the table names TRBD2, a call not compared with the DNA. TRBV21-1 corresponds to a pseudogene. This CDR3 has 19 amino acids. The CDR3: CASSKAKTSGGPSTDTQYF. CDR3 coding DNA: TGTGCCAGCAGCAAAGCTAAGACTAGCGGGGGCCCGAGCACAGATACGCAGTATTTT.

V is TRBV6-5 and J is TRBJ2-7, with D perhaps matching TRBD1 (5 bases). Germline CDR1 and CDR2: MNHEY and SVGAGI. The CDR3 extends over 16 amino acids. V was clipped by 2 bases and J by 2 bases, with 16 bases between them. The CDR3 loop is CASSYGANRWTYEQYF. CDR3 DNA: TGTGCCAGCAGTTACGGGGCAAACAGGTGGACCTACGAGCAGTACTTC.

This clone has only one observation. The chain couples TRBV28 to TRBJ2-1, with 11 positions matching TRBD2. Germline-derived CDR1 and CDR2 are MDHEN and SYDVKM. The trim removed 1 base at V and 10 bases at J, leaving 6 bases unmatched. The CDR3 consists of 15 residues. The CDR3 sequence is CASSLSSSGGGEQFF. Here the CDR3 DNA reads TGTGCCAGCAGTTTATCGAGTAGCGGGGGGGGAGAGCAGTTCTTC.

V is TRBV7-8 and J is TRBJ1-1; tentative D call: TRBD1 (5 bases). The CDR3 has 12 amino acids. Germline V gene lookup returns CDR1 SGHVS and CDR2 FQNEAQ. V was shortened by 5 bases and J by 4 bases, with 8 bases between the two germline ends. CDR3 bases: TGTGCCAGCAGCCCAAGGGGCACTGAAGCTTTCTTT. Translated, it gives CASSPRGTEAFF.

This chain joins TRBV2 and TRBJ2-1; 11 bases align to TRBD2. In germline, CDR1 is SNHLY, CDR2 FYNNEI. V shed 6 bases and J 8 bases; nucleotides not matched to a gene: 3. The CDR3 runs to 13 residues. CDR3 sequence (DNA): TGTGCCAGCAGGACTAGCGGGATCTATGAGCAGTTCTTC. Translation gives CASRTSGIYEQFF.

The rearrangement joins TRBV29-1 to TRBJ2-5, with TRBD2 identical over 13 bases. V shed 7 bases and J 5 bases; nucleotides not matched to a gene: 7. The CDR3 consists of 14 residues. Germline-derived CDR1 and CDR2 are SQVTM and ANQGSEA. The chain's CDR3 is CSGGLAGEGETQYF. The CDR3 bases are TGCAGCGGTGGACTAGCGGGAGAGGGGGAGACCCAGTACTTC.

J is TRBJ2-1 and V is TRBV6-2 or TRBV6-3; D gene unclear. Trimming left V 2 bases short and J 2 bases short, with 19 bases between. CDR1 and CDR2 (germline): MNHEY, SVGEGT. CDR3 length: 18 residues. For the CDR3, the DNA is TGTGCCAGCAGTTACCCGAAGACTCAAGCTCTCACCTACAATGAGCAGTTCTTC. Residues: CASSYPKTQALTYNEQFF.

This clone was seen only a few times. The chain joins TRBV10-2 to TRBJ2-7; weak D call: TRBD2 (5 bases). V gave up 10 bases and J gave up 7 bases, with 14 bases separating them. CDR1 and CDR2 (germline): WSHSY, SAAADI. The CDR3 totals 11 residues. The CDR3 sequence is CAKGSEGEQYF. In DNA form, the CDR3 reads TGCGCCAAAGGCAGCGAGGGAGAGCAGTACTTC.

The V gene is TRBV29-1, the J gene TRBJ2-3, with a possible D match to TRBD1 (6 bases). V lost 4 bases and J lost 4, with 12 bases in between. Germline CDR1 reads SQVTM; CDR2 reads ANQGSEA. CDR3 length equals 13 residues. In DNA, the CDR3 is TGCAGCGTTGTGGGCGCAGGGGCAGATACGCAGTATTTT. Translating it yields CSVVGAGADTQYF.

The V gene is TRBV9, the J gene TRBJ2-5, with 8 bases lining up with TRBD2. The CDR3 covers 17 residues. Germline CDR1 and CDR2: SGDLS and YYNGEE. Losses at the gene ends were 4 bases for V and 4 bases for J; bases not matched to a gene: 15. The DNA of the CDR3 is TGTGCCAGCAGCCCCAGCCCCGCTAGCGGGTGGACAGAGACCCAGTACTTC. It codes for CASSPSPASGWTETQYF.

The table lists this clone with many counts. This chain links TRBV24-1 with TRBJ1-2, with TRBD1 matching over 8 bases. The length of the CDR3 is 17 residues. Losses at the gene ends were 4 bases for V and 6 bases for J; bases not matched to a gene: 15. Germline CDR1 reads KGHDR; CDR2 reads SFDVKD. The CDR3 loop is CATSDLTGATRTHGYTF. CDR3 coding DNA: TGTGCCACCAGTGACTTGACAGGGGCGACAAGGACCCATGGCTACACCTTC.

The rearrangement joins TRBV7-8 to TRBJ2-4; D is perhaps TRBD1 (6 bases). This CDR3 is 12 amino acids long. The germline gives CDR1 SGHVS, CDR2 FQNEAQ. Between the trimmed V and J ends, which lost 5 bases and 5 bases, there was a span of 7 bases. CDR3: CASSHRENIQYF. The DNA of the CDR3 is TGTGCCAGCAGCCACAGGGAAAACATTCAGTACTTC.

CDR3 in DNA: TGTGCCAGCAGTTACCCCCAGAAGGGGGACAATGAGCAGTTCTTC. Encoded protein: CASSYPQKGDNEQFF. The V and J genes are TRBV6-2 or TRBV6-3 and TRBJ2-1; D might be TRBD1 (6 bases). Trimming took off 2 bases at V and 5 bases at J, with 13 bases between the two ends. The germline V gene has CDR1 MNHEY and CDR2 SVGEGT. CDR3 length equals 15 residues.